Listed here is a single T cell receptor beta chain. The antigen is unknown. This specimen belongs to a study of memory B cells and T cells in multiple sclerosis. CFSE-dim autoproliferating and CFSE-high non-proliferating T cells from unstimulated culture were sequenced separately. Cultures began with 5x10^7 CFSE-labeled PBMCs, unstimulated for roughly seven days, with replicate wells pooled. In germline, CDR1 is SGHRS, CDR2 YFSETQ. Trimming took 0 bases from V and 4 from J; bases not matched to a gene: 6. The CDR3 spans 18 residues. Clones were read by immunoSEQ multiplex PCR, and TCRdb kept only the in-frame ones, dropping some. The repertoire holds around 50,000 clones, with about four fifths as singletons.

This receptor was obtained from a human donor with multiple sclerosis. The chain couples TRBV5-1 to TRBJ2-6; 11 bases map to TRBD1. The sample was PBMCs from blood kept in culture. The CDR3 DNA follows: TGCGCCAGCAGCTTGGGGACAGGGGGCCGGAGCGGGGCCAACGTCCTGACTTTC. Its translation is CASSLGTGGRSGANVLTF.